This T cell receptor beta chain was identified in a study of response to subunit inactivated influenza vaccine. To note about this clonotype: As yet, its antigen is unknown.

TCRdb independently ran MiXCR on the RT-PCR reads; one entry per CDR3 protein. The sample lists around 480,000 distinct CDR3 sequences, 10% to 11% seen once, with approximately 12% in the top ten. The germline V gene has CDR1 MNHEY and CDR2 SVGEGT. V trimming: 9 bases; J trimming: 5 bases; junction bases outside the gene matches: 7. The CDR3 consists of 12 residues. Overall study findings and caveats: Authors proposed each seasonal influenza vaccination draws in few new T cells.

The V call is TRBV6-2 or TRBV6-3, the J call TRBJ2-7; 7 nucleotides agree with TRBD1. The sample here was PBMCs from blood, taken more than 35 days after vaccination. The receptor was isolated from a man in his forties or fifties who received an inactivated influenza vaccine. CDR3 residues: CASQTGPHEQYF. The CDR3 DNA follows: TGTGCCAGTCAGACAGGGCCCCACGAGCAGTACTTC.